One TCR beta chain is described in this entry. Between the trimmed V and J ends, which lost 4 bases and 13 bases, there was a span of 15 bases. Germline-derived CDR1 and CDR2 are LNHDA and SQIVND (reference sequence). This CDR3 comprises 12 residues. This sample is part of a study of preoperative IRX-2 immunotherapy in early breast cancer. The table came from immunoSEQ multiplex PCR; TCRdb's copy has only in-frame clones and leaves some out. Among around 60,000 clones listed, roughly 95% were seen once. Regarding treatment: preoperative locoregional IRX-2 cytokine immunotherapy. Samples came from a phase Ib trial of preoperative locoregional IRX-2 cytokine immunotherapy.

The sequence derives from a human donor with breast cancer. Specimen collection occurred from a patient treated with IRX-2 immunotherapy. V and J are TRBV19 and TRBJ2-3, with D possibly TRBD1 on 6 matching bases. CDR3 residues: CASSTETGCEYF. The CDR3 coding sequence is TGTGCCAGTAGTACCGAGACAGGATGCGAGTATTTT.